The 7 T cell receptor beta chains presented below share a single source sample, sequenced in a study of T cells after yellow fever vaccination. TCRdb re-called the 5' RACE reads through MiXCR, storing one row per CDR3 protein. This sample has about 550,000 distinct CDR3 sequences; 15% to 20% occur once, and the top ten carry around an eighth. Source: PBMCs, taken 15 days after the yellow fever booster vaccination. The source of these receptors is a young man who received the YFV17D yellow fever vaccine.

For the CDR3, the DNA is TGTGCCAGCAGTTCATCGGGACAGGGGGCGAATGGCTACACCTTC. The encoded protein is CASSSSGQGANGYTF. The chain is built from TRBV12-3 or TRBV12-4 and TRBJ1-2; 12 bases are a match to TRBD1. V gave up 4 bases and J gave up 6 bases; unmatched junction bases: 6. This CDR3 spans 15 amino acids.

The chain combines TRBV2 with TRBJ2-7; TRBD1 matches at 8 bases. The J segment lost 3 bases and the V segment lost 7 bases, leaving 8 bases of the junction unmatched. Germline CDR1 and CDR2: SNHLY and FYNNEI. The CDR3 is 14 residues long. The CDR3 DNA is TGTGCCAGCAAACCGGGACAGGAGTACTACGAGCAGTACTTC. It codes for CASKPGQEYYEQYF.

CDR3 coding DNA: TGCAGTGCTGCCCGGGACAGGTTTAGAGGCACAGATACGCAGTATTTT. This encodes CSAARDRFRGTDTQYF. The chain links TRBV20-1 to TRBJ2-3; 8 positions agree with TRBD1. Germline assignment: CDR1 DFQATT and CDR2 SNEGSKA (reference sequence). V was pared by 5 bases and J by 1 base, with 11 bases of the junction left unmatched. This CDR3 has 16 residues.

This clonotype turned up a few times. The chain joins TRBV6-1 to TRBJ2-5; 12 positions agree with TRBD1. CDR1 is MNHNS, CDR2 SASEGT, per germline. CDR3 length equals 12 residues. J lost 12 bases, V lost 5 bases, and 4 bases had no gene match. CDR3 protein: CASSWDRGLEYF. CDR3 DNA sequence: TGTGCCAGCAGTTGGGACAGGGGGCTAGAGTACTTC.

This clonotype turned up a few times. J is TRBJ2-1 and V is TRBV6-2 or TRBV6-3; TRBD2 agrees at 10 bases. J lost 6 bases, V lost 8 bases, and 4 bases had no gene match. The CDR3 contains 13 residues. CDR1 is MNHEY, CDR2 SVGEGT, per germline. The DNA of the CDR3 is TGTGCCAGCCACACTAGCGGGATCAATGAGCAGTTCTTC. Its translation is CASHTSGINEQFF.

The chain employs TRBV20-1 and TRBJ2-5; 9 positions agree with TRBD2. Per germline, CDR1 DFQATT and CDR2 SNEGSKA (reference sequence). CDR3 size: 15 residues. Germline trimming cut 8 bases from V and 7 bases from J; bases unmatched to any gene: 17. Here the CDR3 reads CSHSHTIAGEGTQYF. The CDR3 region has the DNA TGCAGTCATTCCCACACCATAGCGGGAGAGGGGACCCAGTACTTC.

Turning to this clonotype: The junction does not match germline at one end; this may be a read error. This rearrangement joins TRBV9 to TRBJ2-1; D unclear. There are 13 residues in the CDR3. Germline assignment: CDR1 SGDLS and CDR2 YYNGEE. Written as DNA, the CDR3 is TGTGCCAGCAGCGCTAGTCGGAACAATGAACAGTTCTTC. Translated, it gives CASSASRNNEQFF.